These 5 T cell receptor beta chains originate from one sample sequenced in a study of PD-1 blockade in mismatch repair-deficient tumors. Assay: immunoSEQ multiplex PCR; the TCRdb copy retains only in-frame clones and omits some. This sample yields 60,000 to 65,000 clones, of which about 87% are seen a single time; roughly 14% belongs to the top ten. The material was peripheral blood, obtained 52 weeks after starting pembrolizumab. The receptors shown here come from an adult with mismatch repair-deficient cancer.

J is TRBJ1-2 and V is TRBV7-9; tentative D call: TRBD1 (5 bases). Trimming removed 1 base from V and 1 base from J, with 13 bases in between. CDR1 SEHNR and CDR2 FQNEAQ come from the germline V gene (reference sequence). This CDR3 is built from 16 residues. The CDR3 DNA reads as TGTGCCAGCAGCTTAGGCGGGGCAGGGTTTAACTATGGCTACACCTTC. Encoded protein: CASSLGGAGFNYGYTF.

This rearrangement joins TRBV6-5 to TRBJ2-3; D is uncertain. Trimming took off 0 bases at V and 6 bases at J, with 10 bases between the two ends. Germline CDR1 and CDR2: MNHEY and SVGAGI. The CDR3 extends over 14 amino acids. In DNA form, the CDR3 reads TGTGCCAGCAGTTACTCGGTTTATTCGGATACGCAGTATTTT. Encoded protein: CASSYSVYSDTQYF.

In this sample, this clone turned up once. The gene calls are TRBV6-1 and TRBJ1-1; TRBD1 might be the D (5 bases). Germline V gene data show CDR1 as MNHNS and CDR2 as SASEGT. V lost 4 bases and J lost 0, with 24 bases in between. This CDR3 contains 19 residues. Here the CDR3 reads CASSAPAGRKGRMNTEAFF. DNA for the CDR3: TGTGCCAGCAGTGCCCCGGCCGGTAGGAAGGGACGCATGAACACTGAAGCTTTCTTT.

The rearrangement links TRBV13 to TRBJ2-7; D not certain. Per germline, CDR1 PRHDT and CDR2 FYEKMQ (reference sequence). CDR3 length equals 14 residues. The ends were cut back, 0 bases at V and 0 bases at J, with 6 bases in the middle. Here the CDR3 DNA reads TGTGCCAGCAGCTTAGGGTTTGTCTCCTACGAGCAGTACTTC. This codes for CASSLGFVSYEQYF. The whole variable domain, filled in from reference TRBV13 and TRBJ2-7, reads AAGVIQSPRHLIKEKRETATLKCYPIPRHDTVYWYQQGPGQDPQFLISFYEKMQSDKGSIPDRFSAQQFSDYHSELNMSSLELGDSALYFCASSLGFVSYEQYFGPGTRLTVT.

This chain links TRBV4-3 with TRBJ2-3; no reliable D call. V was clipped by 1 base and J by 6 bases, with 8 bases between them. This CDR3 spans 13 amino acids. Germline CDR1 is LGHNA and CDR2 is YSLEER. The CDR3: CASSQGLGDTQYF. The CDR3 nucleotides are TGCGCCAGCAGCCAAGGCCTCGGGGATACGCAGTATTTT.